The 14 T cell receptor beta chains given below trace back to one sample, sequenced in a study of T cell responses to AZD1222 COVID-19 vaccine. Sequenced by immunoSEQ multiplex PCR; TCRdb stores in-frame clones only, minus some. The profile shows around 120,000 clones, over 85% of them singletons. The specimen comprised peripheral blood, sampled 28 days after the second AZD1222 dose. The receptors derive from an adult who received the AZD1222 COVID-19 vaccine.

This chain links TRBV3-1 (or the pseudogene TRBV3-2) with TRBJ1-1; TRBD1 is a possible D gene (5 bases). CDR1 LGHDT and CDR2 YNNKEL come from the germline V gene (reference sequence). The CDR3 has 14 amino acids. Trimming shortened V by 3 bases and J by 3 bases, and 11 bases separated the two germline ends. As DNA, the CDR3 is TGTGCCAGCAGCCAGGGGCGGGTCGACACTGAAGCTTTCTTT. It codes for CASSQGRVDTEAFF.

The rearrangement uses TRBV6-5 and TRBJ1-6; the match to TRBD1 covers 7 bases. Germline CDR1 is MNHEY and CDR2 is SVGAGI. J gave up 7 bases and V 6 bases, and 0 bases lay outside the gene matches. This CDR3 contains 12 residues. This CDR3 is CASRTGNSPLHF. The CDR3 DNA reads as TGTGCCAGCAGGACAGGGAATTCACCCCTCCACTTT.

The chain links TRBV4-2 to TRBJ2-6, with TRBD1 matching 9 bases. CDR1 is LGHNA, CDR2 YNFKEQ, per germline. This CDR3 has 18 residues. V shed 3 bases and J 0 bases; nucleotides not matched to a gene: 6. Here the CDR3 reads CASSQDRGRDSGANVLTF. The DNA for the CDR3 is TGTGCCAGCAGCCAGGACAGGGGTAGGGACTCTGGGGCCAACGTCCTGACTTTC.

This chain connects TRBV7-9 to TRBJ1-6, with no clear D. There are 15 residues in the CDR3. Germline loops: CDR1 SEHNR, CDR2 FQNEAQ (reference sequence). The germline V and J ends were trimmed by 5 bases and 6 bases, with 14 bases remaining between them. The CDR3 spells CASSPREAPNSPLHF. The CDR3 DNA reads as TGTGCCAGCAGCCCTAGGGAGGCCCCTAATTCACCCCTCCACTTT. The full variable domain, in which reference TRBV7-9 and TRBJ1-6 provide the parts outside the CDR3, is DTGVSQNPRHKITKRGQNVTFRCDPISEHNRLYWYRQTLGQGPEFLTYFQNEAQLEKSRLLSDRFSAERPKGSFSTLEIQRTEQGDSAMYLCASSPREAPNSPLHFGNGTRLTVT.

The chain employs TRBV3-1 (or the pseudogene TRBV3-2) and TRBJ1-1; TRBD1 matches 10 bases. The CDR3 is made up of 13 amino acids. The V gene's germline CDR1 is LGHDT and CDR2 YNNKEL (reference sequence). Losses at the gene ends were 6 bases for V and 5 bases for J; bases not matched to a gene: 3. The CDR3 sequence: CASRGQGWTEAFF. CDR3 in DNA: TGTGCCAGCAGGGGACAGGGGTGGACTGAAGCTTTCTTT.

This clone occurred once. CDR3: CASTRAASLTDTQYF. CDR3 nucleotides: TGTGCCAGCACCCGGGCAGCGAGTTTAACAGATACGCAGTATTTT. This sequence joins TRBV7-2 and TRBJ2-3; unclear D gene. V shed 7 bases and J shed 3 bases, with 17 bases lying between them. The CDR3 has 15 amino acids. The V gene's germline CDR1 is SGHTA and CDR2 FQGNSA.

The chain employs TRBV25-1 and TRBJ2-7, with 7 nucleotides matching TRBD1. The CDR3 is 10 amino acids. J was trimmed by 7 bases and V by 11 bases; bases with no gene match: 5. In germline, CDR1 is MGHDK, CDR2 SYGVNS. DNA of the CDR3: TGTGCCGCAGGGGGTCGAGAGCAGTACTTC. Translation gives CAAGGREQYF.

The CDR3 reads CASSTPRRSEAFF. In DNA form, the CDR3 reads TGTGCCAGCAGTACCCCAAGGAGGTCTGAAGCTTTCTTT. V and J are TRBV6-5 and TRBJ1-1; D gene ambiguous. CDR1 and CDR2 from the germline V gene are MNHEY and SVGAGI. CDR3 size: 13 residues. V gave up 5 bases and J gave up 6 bases, with 13 bases separating them.

The rearrangement joins TRBV5-1 to TRBJ1-1, with TRBD1 matching 10 bases. The CDR3 covers 16 residues. In germline, CDR1 is SGHRS, CDR2 YFSETQ. V was pared by 4 bases and J by 0 bases, with 6 bases of the junction left unmatched. Here the CDR3 DNA reads TGCGCCAGCAGCCTGGCCGGGACAGGGGTGAACACTGAAGCTTTCTTT. Translated, it gives CASSLAGTGVNTEAFF.

This sequence joins TRBV11-2 and TRBJ2-7; D gene uncertain. Trimming stripped 5 bases from V and 2 bases from J, with 10 bases between. The length of the CDR3 is 13 residues. The germline V gene encodes CDR1 SGHAT and CDR2 FQNNGV. The CDR3, as DNA: TGTGCCAGCAGCATAGCAGGCCCCTACGAGCAGTACTTC. Its protein product is CASSIAGPYEQYF. Filled out from reference TRBV11-2 and TRBJ2-7, the complete variable domain reads EAGVAQSPRYKIIEKRQSVAFWCNPISGHATLYWYQQILGQGPKLLIQFQNNGVVDDSQLPKDRFSAERLKGVDSTLKIQPAKLEDSAVYLCASSIAGPYEQYFGPGTRLTVT.

CDR3 sequence: CASSSLRGVTEAFF. Here the CDR3 DNA reads TGTGCCAGCAGCTCCCTCAGGGGGGTGACTGAAGCTTTCTTT. The V and J genes are TRBV7-3 and TRBJ1-1; 7 bases are shared with TRBD1. The CDR3 has 14 amino acids. From germline, CDR1 is SGHTA and CDR2 FQGTGA. V lost 4 bases and J lost 5; bases outside the gene matches: 7. Together with reference TRBV7-3 and TRBJ1-1, the CDR3 gives the full variable domain: GAGVSQTPSNKVTEKGKYVELRCDPISGHTALYWYRQSLGQGPEFLIYFQGTGAADDSGLPNDRFFAVRPEGSVSTLKIQRTERGDSAVYLCASSSLRGVTEAFFGQGTRLTVV.

As regards this clone: A junction boundary mismatches the germline segment, possibly from a read error. V usage is TRBV7-2 and J usage is TRBJ1-2; D remains ambiguous. This CDR3 comprises 15 residues. Germline V lookup: CDR1 SGHTA, CDR2 FQGNSA. CDR3 nucleotide sequence: TGCGCCAGCGCTCCTCGCCCCGGGCCACCTTCTGGCTACACCTTC. Its protein is CASAPRPGPPSGYTF.

The V and J genes are TRBV28 and TRBJ1-5; no clear D. V was trimmed by 3 bases and J by 7 bases, leaving 7 bases between them. The germline gives CDR1 MDHEN, CDR2 SYDVKM. The CDR3 loop spans 12 amino acids. The chain's CDR3 is CASSFHRQPQHF. CDR3 coding DNA: TGTGCCAGCAGTTTTCATCGGCAGCCCCAGCATTTT.

The sample holds one count of this clone. This chain connects TRBV7-9 to TRBJ2-2; no definite D call. Germline CDR1 is SEHNR and CDR2 is FQNEAQ (reference sequence). V gave up 1 base and J gave up 2 bases, with 14 bases separating them. CDR3 length equals 17 residues. The CDR3 reads CASSLGVAILNTGELFF. CDR3 sequence (DNA): TGTGCCAGCAGCTTAGGGGTTGCGATTCTTAACACCGGGGAGCTGTTTTTT.